This T cell receptor beta chain was obtained from a study of cytomegalovirus exposure and HLA in healthy donors. Study as a whole: A previous analysis identified approximately 110 million unique TCR beta sequences derived from approximately 190 million T cells.

The primer mix had 60 Vbeta and 13 Jbeta primers. Some clones are missing from TCRdb's copy, which holds only in-frame ones; the method was immunoSEQ multiplex PCR. The sample table sets out 130,000 to 150,000 clones. Comments on this clone: The antigen remains unidentified.

The study's findings and limits: Other equally common chains were less clonally expanded than HLA-associated TCR beta chains, a later analysis showed.

Donors consisted of healthy bone marrow donors. The sequenced sample consisted of PBMCs. This TCR derives from a male donor in good health and CMV-seronegative.

The CDR3 region is CASSFGTGTADNYGYTF. The CDR3 nucleotides read TGTGCCAGTAGTTTTGGCACCGGGACAGCAGACAACTATGGCTACACCTTC. The rearrangement links TRBV19 to TRBJ1-2; the match to TRBD1 covers 7 bases. This CDR3 is 17 amino acids long. Germline V CDR1 and CDR2: LNHDA, SQIVND (reference sequence). V lost 5 bases to trimming and J lost 2 bases; unmatched junction nucleotides: 14.